The 31 T cell receptor beta chains given below trace back to one sample, sequenced in a study of blood T cell repertoires in COVID-19. Sequenced by immunoSEQ multiplex PCR; TCRdb stores in-frame clones only, minus some. The sample consists of some 170,000 clones, about 88% of them appearing once. Sequences were obtained from PBMCs or T cells enriched from blood (not recorded which). The receptors originated from a human donor with acute COVID-19. The donor label of this sample is uncertain.

The chain is built from TRBV5-1 and TRBJ2-7, with 9 bases matching TRBD1. V was pared by 4 bases and J by 0 bases, with 8 bases of the junction left unmatched. Per germline, CDR1 SGHRS and CDR2 YFSETQ. CDR3 length: 16 residues. As DNA, the CDR3 is TGCGCCAGCAGCGTTACAGGGGGCAGGGGCTCCTACGAGCAGTACTTC. The encoded protein is CASSVTGGRGSYEQYF.

V and J are TRBV7-9 and TRBJ1-6; TRBD1 agrees at 7 bases. CDR3 length equals 15 residues. With V trimmed by 5 bases and J by 7 bases, 8 bases remained unmatched. Germline V gene sequence: CDR1 SEHNR, CDR2 FQNEAQ (reference sequence). CDR3 sequence (DNA): TGTGCCAGCAGCCCAGGGGGGCGGACGAATTCACCCCTCCACTTT. Encoded protein: CASSPGGRTNSPLHF.

J is TRBJ1-4 and V is TRBV18; D call uncertain. V gave up 2 bases and J gave up 5 bases, with 12 bases separating them. Germline V gene sequence: CDR1 KGHSH, CDR2 LQKENI. The CDR3 loop spans 15 amino acids. CDR3 in amino acids: CASSPGQPSNEKLFF. The CDR3 DNA follows: TGTGCCAGCTCACCAGGGCAGCCAAGCAATGAAAAACTGTTTTTT.

The rearrangement uses TRBV9 and TRBJ1-2, with 7 nucleotides matching TRBD1. Per the germline V gene, CDR1 is SGDLS and CDR2 is YYNGEE. Losses at the gene ends were 3 bases for V and 3 bases for J; bases not matched to a gene: 5. This CDR3 has 14 residues. CDR3 coding DNA: TGTGCCAGCAGCGGAAACAGGGGAGACTATGGCTACACCTTC. It codes for CASSGNRGDYGYTF.

The V and J genes are TRBV19 and TRBJ2-7; D unclear. Germline CDR1 reads LNHDA; CDR2 reads SQIVND (reference sequence). The CDR3 sequence is 14 residues long. The V and J ends lost 0 bases and 5 bases respectively, with 11 bases between them. The CDR3 region has the DNA TGTGCCAGTAGTATAGAGGCGGCCGGCCACGAGCAGTACTTC. It yields the protein CASSIEAAGHEQYF.

The chain combines TRBV4-1 with TRBJ2-5; 15 bases agree with TRBD2. The V gene's germline CDR1 is MGHRA and CDR2 YSYEKL. J lost 2 bases, V lost 3 bases, and 7 bases had no gene match. The CDR3 covers 18 residues. Here the CDR3 DNA reads TGCGCCAGCAGCCACGTCCCGGGACTAGCGGGGGGACAAGAGACCCAGTACTTC. This codes for CASSHVPGLAGGQETQYF.

This clone was counted once. The rearrangement links TRBV5-6 to TRBJ1-3; D uncertain. The germline V and J ends were trimmed by 7 bases and 2 bases, with 13 bases remaining between them. The CDR3 has 14 residues. From germline, CDR1 is SGHDT and CDR2 YYEEEE. CDR3: CASPLRRPGNTIYF. CDR3 DNA: TGTGCCAGCCCCCTTCGCAGGCCTGGAAACACCATATATTTT.

Note on this clone: The same CDR3 also results from other DNA sequences found in this sample. This chain connects TRBV2 to TRBJ2-5; D may be TRBD2 (7 bases). V was pared by 4 bases and J by 5 bases, with 8 bases between. The CDR3 is 12 amino acids. CDR1 and CDR2 from the germline V gene are SNHLY and FYNNEI. CDR3 nucleotides: TGTGCCAGCAGTGGGGGGGGCGAGACCCAGTACTTC. This sequence encodes CASSGGGETQYF.

The chain carries TRBV4-1 and TRBJ1-6, with D possibly TRBD1 on 6 matching bases. CDR1 and CDR2 (germline): MGHRA, YSYEKL. The ends were cut back, 1 base at V and 6 bases at J, with 16 bases in the middle. The CDR3 totals 17 residues. As DNA, the CDR3 is TGCGCCAGCAGCCAAGGACCGCAGGGGCGGCGTAATTCACCCCTCCACTTT. Translation: CASSQGPQGRRNSPLHF.

J is TRBJ2-2 and V is TRBV5-8, with 9 nucleotides matching TRBD1. The CDR3 runs to 16 residues. With 4 bases clipped from V and 1 base from J, the junction kept 5 bases outside the gene matches. Germline-derived CDR1 and CDR2 are SGHTS and YDEGEE. Here the CDR3 reads CASSNRGRWNTGELFF. In DNA form, the CDR3 reads TGTGCCAGCAGCAACAGGGGGCGATGGAACACCGGGGAGCTGTTTTTT.

The CDR3 loop reads CASSPRLDRTQYF. CDR3 bases: TGTGCCAGCAGCCCCCGACTAGATCGTACGCAGTATTTT. The chain joins TRBV3-1 (or the pseudogene TRBV3-2) to TRBJ2-3, with D possibly being TRBD2 (6 bases). This CDR3 comprises 13 residues. The V and J ends lost 4 bases and 8 bases respectively, with 13 bases between them. The germline gives CDR1 LGHDT, CDR2 YNNKEL (reference sequence).

J is TRBJ1-1 and V is TRBV6-1, with D uncertain. The V gene's germline CDR1 is MNHNS and CDR2 SASEGT. Trimming took 2 bases from V and 1 from J, leaving 8 bases between them. This CDR3 comprises 14 residues. The CDR3 sequence: CASSETQRNTEAFF. The DNA of the CDR3 is TGTGCCAGCAGTGAAACTCAAAGGAACACTGAAGCTTTCTTT.

The V gene is TRBV30, the J gene TRBJ1-1; the D is unclear. The CDR3 length is 17 residues. The germline V gene has CDR1 GTSNPN and CDR2 SVGIG (reference sequence). The V end lost 2 bases, the J end lost 1 base, and 20 bases lay between the germline ends. This CDR3 reads CAWSSSGKGIWNTEAFF. The CDR3, as DNA: TGTGCCTGGAGTTCCTCCGGGAAGGGAATTTGGAACACTGAAGCTTTCTTT.

The chain is built from TRBV2 and TRBJ2-7, with 7 nucleotides matching TRBD1. Germline V lookup: CDR1 SNHLY, CDR2 FYNNEI. The CDR3 has 13 residues. The V segment lost 8 bases and the J segment 3 bases; nucleotides outside the gene matches: 7. The CDR3: CASRQGVDYEQYF. The CDR3 DNA reads as TGTGCCAGCCGACAGGGAGTTGACTACGAGCAGTACTTC.

CDR3 region: CASIEGPGDEQFF. The CDR3 bases are TGTGCCAGCATAGAAGGTCCCGGAGATGAGCAGTTCTTC. The chain employs TRBV6-6 and TRBJ2-1, with no clear D. V was cut by 7 bases and J by 8 bases, with 15 bases left in between. The length of the CDR3 is 13 residues. CDR1 MNHNY and CDR2 SVGAGI come from the germline V gene (reference sequence).

This chain links TRBV5-4 with TRBJ2-1; D is perhaps TRBD2 (7 bases). V shed 0 bases and J shed 5 bases, with 12 bases lying between them. The germline V gene encodes CDR1 SGHNT and CDR2 YYREEE (reference sequence). The CDR3 contains 15 residues. The CDR3 nucleotides are TGTGCCAGCAGCTTGGAAGGGGGGGCGCACAATGAGCAGTTCTTC. It is translated as CASSLEGGAHNEQFF. Supplemented by reference TRBV5-4 and TRBJ2-1, the full variable domain reads ETGVTQSPTHLIKTRGQQVTLRCSSQSGHNTVSWYQQALGQGPQFIFQYYREEENGRGNFPPRFSGLQFPNYSSELNVNALELDDSALYLCASSLEGGAHNEQFFGPGTRLTVL.

The J gene is TRBJ1-1, the V gene TRBV19; unclear D gene. The CDR3 is made up of 13 amino acids. The germline gives CDR1 LNHDA, CDR2 SQIVND (reference sequence). Deletions cut 8 bases from V and 5 bases from J, with 15 bases between. CDR3 DNA sequence: TGTGCCAGTCGGTGGCGGGGAGGTACTGAAGCTTTCTTT. It is translated as CASRWRGGTEAFF.

The rearrangement joins TRBV25-1 to TRBJ1-6; tentatively, D is TRBD1 (6 bases). Trimming removed 6 bases from V and 8 bases from J, with 17 bases in between. This CDR3 is built from 15 residues. Germline CDR1 and CDR2: MGHDK and SYGVNS. The CDR3 sequence: CASSEQGSLDSPLHF. In DNA, the CDR3 is TGTGCCAGCAGCGAACAGGGTAGTTTAGATTCACCCCTCCACTTT.

The sample holds one count of this clone. The chain recombines TRBV4-3 with TRBJ2-7; TRBD1 matches 8 bases. V was clipped by 0 bases and J by 4 bases; unmatched bases: 11. This CDR3 spans 17 amino acids. The germline CDR1 and CDR2 sequences are LGHNA and YSLEER. The chain's CDR3 is CASSQDPAGGLIYEQYF. CDR3 coding DNA: TGCGCCAGCAGCCAAGATCCGGCAGGGGGCCTGATTTACGAGCAGTACTTC.

In this sample, this clone turned up a few times. The rearrangement uses TRBV6-4 and TRBJ1-6, with 8 bases fitting TRBD1. V dropped 6 bases and J dropped 9; count of bases not matched to a gene: 7. Germline CDR1 reads MRHNA; CDR2 reads SNTAGT. This CDR3 spans 14 amino acids. Here the CDR3 DNA reads TGTGCCAGCAGAGAGGACAGGGATTTTTCACCCCTCCACTTT. Residues: CASREDRDFSPLHF.

The V gene is TRBV5-4, the J gene TRBJ1-1; D remains unclear. The CDR3 runs 11 residues. Germline CDR1 is SGHNT and CDR2 is YYREEE (reference sequence). The ends were cut back, 5 bases at V and 4 bases at J, with 6 bases in the middle. As DNA, the CDR3 is TGTGCCAGCAGTCGGAGCACTGAAGCTTTCTTT. This codes for CASSRSTEAFF.

The V call is TRBV7-2, the J call TRBJ2-6, with D possibly being TRBD1 (5 bases). Germline CDR1 reads SGHTA; CDR2 reads FQGNSA. Deletions cut 5 bases from V and 0 bases from J, with 11 bases between. This CDR3 spans 16 amino acids. The CDR3 bases are TGTGCCAGCAGCCTGGCAGGGCGCTCTGGGGCCAACGTCCTGACTTTC. Translated, it gives CASSLAGRSGANVLTF.

This chain joins TRBV12-3 or TRBV12-4 and TRBJ2-3; 7 nucleotides agree with TRBD2. V shed 7 bases, J shed 1 base, and the junction held 2 bases outside the gene matches. The CDR3 spans 13 residues. The CDR3: CASKAGGTDTQYF. CDR3 DNA: TGTGCCAGCAAGGCGGGGGGCACAGATACGCAGTATTTT.

CDR3 loop: CASRRGKGEQFF. The CDR3 DNA sequence: TGTGCCAGCAGGCGGGGGAAAGGTGAGCAGTTCTTC. This chain uses TRBV2 with TRBJ2-1; 7 nucleotides line up with TRBD2. This CDR3 is built from 12 residues. Losses at the gene ends were 6 bases for V and 9 bases for J; bases not matched to a gene: 5. CDR1 and CDR2 (germline): SNHLY, FYNNEI.

This chain links TRBV27 with TRBJ2-3; TRBD2 agrees at 7 bases. Losses at the gene ends were 3 bases for V and 6 bases for J; bases not matched to a gene: 12. Per the germline V gene, CDR1 is MNHEY and CDR2 is SMNVEV (reference sequence). The CDR3 covers 16 residues. The CDR3 is CASSLGLGGVVDTQYF. The DNA of the CDR3 is TGTGCCAGCAGTTTGGGCTTGGGGGGGGTAGTGGATACGCAGTATTTT.

This clone was seen a handful of times. V is TRBV14 and J is TRBJ2-1; 11 bases are shared with TRBD2. The junction had 4 bases not matched to a gene; V was cut back by 1 base and J by 2 bases. The CDR3 runs to 17 residues. CDR1 is SGHDN and CDR2 is FVKESK in the germline V gene. CDR3 sequence (DNA): TGTGCCAGCAGCCAAGGGCTACTAGCGGGGGCCTACAATGAGCAGTTCTTC. Residues: CASSQGLLAGAYNEQFF.

V usage is TRBV11-3 and J usage is TRBJ2-3; a weak D match, TRBD2 (5 bases). The V and J ends lost 1 base and 0 bases respectively, with 5 bases between them. Germline lookup yields CDR1 SGHNT and CDR2 YENEEA. This CDR3 contains 14 residues. The CDR3 coding sequence is TGTGCCAGCAGCTTAGGGACTAGCACAGATACGCAGTATTTT. Translating it yields CASSLGTSTDTQYF.

This clone has a handful of counts. The chain employs TRBV4-1 and TRBJ2-7, with 10 bases aligning to TRBD1. The CDR3 loop spans 15 amino acids. Germline values: CDR1 MGHRA, CDR2 YSYEKL. The J segment lost 2 bases and the V segment lost 6 bases, leaving 7 bases of the junction unmatched. The CDR3 nucleotides read TGCGCCAGCAGGCCCCGGACAGGGGGGACCTACGAGCAGTACTTC. This codes for CASRPRTGGTYEQYF.

CDR3 in amino acids: CAWSLDGETGELFF. The CDR3 DNA follows: TGTGCCTGGTCCTTGGACGGGGAAACCGGGGAGCTGTTTTTT. The chain has TRBV30 and TRBJ2-2, with a tentative D call TRBD2 (5 bases). This CDR3 region has 14 residues. Germline loops: CDR1 GTSNPN, CDR2 SVGIG (reference sequence). Trimming shortened V by 5 bases and J by 5 bases, and 15 bases separated the two germline ends.

This clone was observed once. The genes are TRBV7-8 and TRBJ1-1; TRBD1 is a possible D gene (6 bases). Trimming shortened V by 1 base and J by 2 bases, and 17 bases separated the two germline ends. The germline CDR1 and CDR2 sequences are SGHVS and FQNEAQ. The CDR3 spans 17 residues. The CDR3 nucleotides are TGTGCCAGCAGCTTAGGCCGGCCCTACAGGGATAACACTGAAGCTTTCTTT. It codes for CASSLGRPYRDNTEAFF. The full variable domain, completed using reference TRBV7-8 and TRBJ1-1, is GAGVSQSPRYKVAKRGQDVALRCDPISGHVSLFWYQQALGQGPEFLTYFQNEAQLDKSGLPSDRFFAERPEGSVSTLKIQRTQQEDSAVYLCASSLGRPYRDNTEAFFGQGTRLTVV.

CDR3 nucleotides: TGCGCCAGCAGCTTGGTAGGTACAGCGAACACCGGGGAGCTGTTTTTT. This translates into CASSLVGTANTGELFF. This chain connects TRBV5-1 to TRBJ2-2, with D uncertain. Trimming stripped 0 bases from V and 0 bases from J, with 9 bases between. CDR3 length: 16 amino acids. Germline lookup yields CDR1 SGHRS and CDR2 YFSETQ.